The subject of this entry is one T cell receptor beta chain. No antigen is known for it. Germline CDR1 MNHEY, CDR2 SVGAGI. The V and J ends lost 4 bases and 11 bases, in that order; junction bases with no gene match: 9. The CDR3 has 13 residues. The investigators amplified TCR beta CDR3 regions from RNA transcripts. The HTBI primer set drove a first-round RT-PCR of the TCR CDR3. TCRdb ran MiXCR on the multiplex PCR reads and lists one entry per CDR3 protein. In the table there are around 720,000 distinct CDR3 sequences, around 40% of which are singletons. The data derive from a study of T cells in Graves' hyperthyroidism and ophthalmopathy. About the study: Any treatment followed the collection of peripheral blood at initial diagnosis. Whole-study results and caveats: The model predicted ophthalmopathy a median approximately six months before onset. Ophthalmopathy and stable hyperthyroidism were told apart by a 13 V-J model.

PBMCs stemmed from approximately 10 ml fresh peripheral blood. The specimen was blood. The V and J genes are TRBV6-5 and TRBJ1-1, with 8 bases lining up with TRBD1. The source is a woman between 40 and 50 years old with Graves' hyperthyroidism. The CDR3 is CASSSGQVFFAFF. CDR3 DNA sequence: TGTGCCAGCAGTTCGGGACAGGTTTTTTTTGCTTTCTTT.